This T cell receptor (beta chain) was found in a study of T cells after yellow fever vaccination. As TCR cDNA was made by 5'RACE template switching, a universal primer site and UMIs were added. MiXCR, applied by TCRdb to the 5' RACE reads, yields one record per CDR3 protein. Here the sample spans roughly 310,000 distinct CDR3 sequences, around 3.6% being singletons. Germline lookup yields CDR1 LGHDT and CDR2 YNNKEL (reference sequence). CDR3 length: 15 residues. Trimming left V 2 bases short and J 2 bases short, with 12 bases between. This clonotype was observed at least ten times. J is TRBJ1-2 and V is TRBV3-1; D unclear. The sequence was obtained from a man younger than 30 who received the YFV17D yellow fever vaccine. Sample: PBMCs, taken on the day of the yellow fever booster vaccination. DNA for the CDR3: TGTGCCAGCAGCCAACAGAACGTGTGGAACTATGGCTACACCTTC. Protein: CASSQQNVWNYGYTF.